This paragraph covers one T cell receptor (beta chain) sequence. This record comes from a study of shared T cell receptors in the human thymus. Sequencing was performed with immunoSEQ multiplex PCR; in TCRdb, only in-frame clones are kept and a portion is missing. The sample lists hundreds of thousands of clones, 87% occurring once. J gave up 3 bases and V 5 bases, and 13 bases lay outside the gene matches. The CDR3 totals 19 residues. Germline V CDR1 and CDR2: SGHNT, YENEEA. This sample also belongs to another study, concerning human thymus T cells.

The J gene is TRBJ2-2, the V gene TRBV11-3; 12 bases are shared with TRBD1. The sequenced material came from thymocytes. The source of this sequence is a boy under two years old with a congenital heart defect. As DNA, the CDR3 is TGTGCCAGCAGCACGGAGGGGGGACAGGGGGCCTTGGACACCGGGGAGCTGTTTTTT. Its protein is CASSTEGGQGALDTGELFF.